This T cell receptor beta chain originates from a study of shared clonotypes between healthy human individuals. CD45RO-negative CD8 cells positively selected for CCR7 made up the naive population, which excluded terminally differentiated effector memory CD45RA+ cells. CDR3 length: 16 amino acids. Germline V lookup: CDR1 LGHNA, CDR2 YNFKEQ. V shed 0 bases and J shed 2 bases, with 10 bases lying between them. General observations from the study: Across subsets, estimated richness was generally greater for naive than for memory populations.

Remarks on this clone: Its antigen is as yet unknown.

Sequencing was performed with immunoSEQ multiplex PCR; in TCRdb, only in-frame clones are kept and a portion is missing. The repertoire holds about 600,000 clones, around 95% seen once, with about 0.11% in the top ten. Sequences were obtained from naive CD8+ T cells sorted from blood. The sequence was obtained from a woman aged 25 to 39 in good health. The chain carries TRBV4-2 and TRBJ1-4; D is unresolved. CDR3 coding DNA: TGTGCCAGCAGCCAAGATCACCGAGGTACTAATGAAAAACTGTTTTTT. Its protein is CASSQDHRGTNEKLFF.